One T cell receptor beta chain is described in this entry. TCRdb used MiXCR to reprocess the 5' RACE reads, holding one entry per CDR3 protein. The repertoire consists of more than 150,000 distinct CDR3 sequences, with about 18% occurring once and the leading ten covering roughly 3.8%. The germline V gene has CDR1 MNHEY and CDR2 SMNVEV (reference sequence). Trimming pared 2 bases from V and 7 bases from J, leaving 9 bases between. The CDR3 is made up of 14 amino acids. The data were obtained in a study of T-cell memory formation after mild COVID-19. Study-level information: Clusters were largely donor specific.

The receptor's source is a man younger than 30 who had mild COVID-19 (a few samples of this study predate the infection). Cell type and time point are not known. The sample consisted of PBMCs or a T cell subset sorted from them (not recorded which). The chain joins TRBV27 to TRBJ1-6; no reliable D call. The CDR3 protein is CASSLLGGNSPLHF. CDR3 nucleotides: TGTGCCAGCAGTTTACTGGGCGGCAATTCACCCCTCCACTTT.